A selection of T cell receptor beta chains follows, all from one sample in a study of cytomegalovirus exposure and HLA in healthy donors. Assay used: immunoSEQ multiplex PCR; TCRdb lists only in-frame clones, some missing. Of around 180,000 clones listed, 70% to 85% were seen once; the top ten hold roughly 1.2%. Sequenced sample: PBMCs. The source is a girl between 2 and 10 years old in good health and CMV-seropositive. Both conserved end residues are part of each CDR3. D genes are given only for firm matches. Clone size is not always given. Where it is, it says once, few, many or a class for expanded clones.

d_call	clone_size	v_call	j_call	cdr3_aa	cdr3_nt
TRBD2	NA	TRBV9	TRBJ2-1	CASSVKTSGGDLNEQFF	TGTGCCAGCAGCGTGAAGACTAGCGGGGGGGATCTCAATGAGCAGTTCTTC
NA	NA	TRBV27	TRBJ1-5	CASSLWASNQPQHF	TGTGCCAGCAGTTTATGGGCTAGCAATCAGCCCCAGCATTTT
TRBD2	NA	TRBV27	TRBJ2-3	CASSLTGGQRTDTQYF	TGTGCCAGCAGTTTAACGGGAGGCCAGAGGACAGATACGCAGTATTTT
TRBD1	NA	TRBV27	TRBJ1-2	CASSRGQGICGYTF	TGTGCCAGCAGCCGTGGACAGGGGATCTGTGGCTACACCTTC
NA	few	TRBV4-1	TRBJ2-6	CASSQTLYYDSVSGANVLTF	TGCGCCAGCAGCCAAACTCTCTACTATGACAGCGTCTCTGGGGCCAACGTCCTGACTTTC
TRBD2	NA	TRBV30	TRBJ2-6	CAWSKVAGGSGANVLTF	TGTGCCTGGAGTAAGGTAGCGGGAGGAAGTGGGGCCAACGTCCTGACTTTC
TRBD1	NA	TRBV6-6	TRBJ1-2	CASRYSDHRGLGYTF	TGTGCCAGCAGGTACTCGGACCACAGGGGGCTCGGCTACACCTTC
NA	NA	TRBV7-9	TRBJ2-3	CASSLAYF	TGTGCCAGCAGCTTGGCGTATTTT
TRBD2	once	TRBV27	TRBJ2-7	CASRPNSGRPYEQYF	TGTGCCAGCAGACCTAATAGCGGGAGGCCCTACGAGCAGTACTTC
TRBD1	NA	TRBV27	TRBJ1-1	CASSLSRQGAMANTEAFF	TGTGCCAGCAGTTTATCGAGGCAGGGGGCAATGGCCAACACTGAAGCTTTCTTT
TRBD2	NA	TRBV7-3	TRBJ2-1	CASSLIAGGTSSYNEQFF	TGTGCCAGCAGCTTAATTGCGGGGGGCACGAGCTCCTACAATGAGCAGTTCTTC
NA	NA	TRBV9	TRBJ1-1	CASSTGVGLVNTEAFF	TGTGCCAGCAGCACAGGCGTAGGATTGGTGAACACTGAAGCTTTCTTT
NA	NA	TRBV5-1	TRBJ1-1	CASSWSGDTEAFF	TGCGCCAGCAGTTGGTCAGGGGACACTGAAGCTTTCTTT
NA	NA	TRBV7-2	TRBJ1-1	CASSPPGNLEAFF	TGTGCCAGCAGCCCCCCGGGGAACCTTGAAGCTTTCTTT
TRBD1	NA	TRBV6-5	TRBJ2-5	CASRGTGEETQYF	TGTGCCAGCAGAGGGACAGGCGAAGAGACCCAGTACTTC
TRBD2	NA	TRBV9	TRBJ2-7	CASSALTSGSEQYF	TGTGCCAGCAGCGCCCTGACTAGCGGGTCCGAGCAGTACTTC
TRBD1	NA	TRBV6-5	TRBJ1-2	CASSRGRFYGYTF	TGTGCCAGCAGTAGGGGGCGATTCTATGGCTACACCTTC
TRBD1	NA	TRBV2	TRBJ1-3	CASSESGGRGNTIYF	TGTGCCAGCAGTGAGTCAGGGGGTAGGGGAAACACCATATATTTT
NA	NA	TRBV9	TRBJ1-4	CASSVGGRGATNEKLFF	TGTGCCAGCAGCGTAGGTGGCAGGGGTGCAACTAATGAAAAACTGTTTTTT
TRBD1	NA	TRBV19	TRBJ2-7	CASSMKDRVSYEQYF	TGTGCCAGTAGTATGAAGGACAGGGTATCCTACGAGCAGTACTTC
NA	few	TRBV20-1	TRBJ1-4	CSASNYEKLFF	TGCAGTGCTAGTAATTATGAAAAACTGTTTTTT
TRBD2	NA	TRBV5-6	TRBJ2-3	CASSPRGDWRTDTQYF	TGTGCCAGCAGTCCTCGGGGGGACTGGCGCACAGATACGCAGTATTTT
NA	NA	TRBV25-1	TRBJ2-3	CASSSPGQSTDTQYF	TGTGCCAGCAGTAGTCCAGGACAGAGCACAGATACGCAGTATTTT
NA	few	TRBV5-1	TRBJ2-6	CASSLDRAGANVLTF	TGCGCCAGCAGCTTGGACAGGGCCGGGGCCAACGTCCTGACTTTC
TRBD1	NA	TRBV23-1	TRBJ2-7	CASRQGQGRQYF	TGCGCCAGCAGACAAGGACAGGGGAGGCAGTACTTC
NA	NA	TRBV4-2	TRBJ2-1	CASSQVLTGYSYNEQFF	TGTGCCAGCAGCCAAGTTCTTACGGGATACTCCTACAATGAGCAGTTCTTC
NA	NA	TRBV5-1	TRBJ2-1	CASSLAVRYEQFF	TGCGCCAGCAGCTTGGCCGTGCGTTATGAGCAGTTCTTC
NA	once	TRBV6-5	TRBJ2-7	CASSYSGPSEQYF	TGTGCCAGCAGTTACTCGGGGCCGAGCGAGCAGTACTTC
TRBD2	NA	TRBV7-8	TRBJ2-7	CASSSVGLAAFYEQYF	TGTGCCAGCAGCTCAGTAGGACTAGCGGCATTCTACGAGCAGTACTTC
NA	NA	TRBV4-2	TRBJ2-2	CASSQTEGIGELFF	TGTGCCAGCAGCCAGACGGAGGGGATCGGGGAGCTGTTTTTT
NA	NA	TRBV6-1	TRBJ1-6	CASSEFGRGDGSPLHF	TGTGCCAGCAGTGAATTTGGGAGGGGCGATGGATCACCCCTCCACTTT
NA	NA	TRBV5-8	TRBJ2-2	CASSTRGGYTGELFF	TGTGCCAGCAGTACCCGTGGGGGGTACACCGGGGAGCTGTTTTTT
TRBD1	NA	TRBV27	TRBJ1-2	CASSLLSTGRRAYGYTF	TGTGCCAGCAGTTTACTCTCGACAGGGCGCAGGGCCTATGGCTACACCTTC
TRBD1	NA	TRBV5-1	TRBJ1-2	CASSRDRVNYGYTF	TGCGCCAGCAGCCGGGACAGGGTTAACTATGGCTACACCTTC
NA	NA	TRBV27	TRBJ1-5	CATRARATQPQHF	TGTGCCACCCGGGCCAGGGCGACGCAGCCCCAGCATTTT